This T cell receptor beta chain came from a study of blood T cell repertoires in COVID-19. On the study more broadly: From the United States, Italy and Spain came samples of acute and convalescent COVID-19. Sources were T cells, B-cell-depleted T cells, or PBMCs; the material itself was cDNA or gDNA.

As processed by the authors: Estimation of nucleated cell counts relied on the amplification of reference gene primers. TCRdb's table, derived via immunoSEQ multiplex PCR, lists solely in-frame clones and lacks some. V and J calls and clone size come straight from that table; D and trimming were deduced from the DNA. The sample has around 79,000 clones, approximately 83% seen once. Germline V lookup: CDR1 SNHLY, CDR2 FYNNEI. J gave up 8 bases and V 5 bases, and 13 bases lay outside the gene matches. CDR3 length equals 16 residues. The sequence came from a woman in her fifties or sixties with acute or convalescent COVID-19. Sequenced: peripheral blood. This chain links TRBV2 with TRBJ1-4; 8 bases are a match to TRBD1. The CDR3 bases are TGTGCCAGCAGTCCATCGTTGACAGGGGTAGGCGAAAAACTGTTTTTT. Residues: CASSPSLTGVGEKLFF.